This T cell receptor (beta chain) came from a study of cytotoxic CD8 clonotypes in ibrutinib-treated CLL. Study details: Average yields of 255,043 productive templates and 75,000 to 100,000 productive rearrangements characterized the samples. Whole-study findings and limits: Upon ibrutinib response clonality rose, and upon progression it fell back toward baseline. Public clonotypes were uncommon and contracted or stayed stable on treatment.

The repertoire was sequenced with immunoSEQ multiplex PCR; TCRdb's copy has only in-frame clones and lacks some. The data show tens of thousands of clones, with 50% to 65% seen just once and roughly 25% held by the top ten. A note on this clone: Its antigen remains unknown.

Germline V gene sequence: CDR1 KGHSH, CDR2 LQKENI. The CDR3 consists of 15 residues. The V and J ends lost 1 base and 5 bases, in that order; junction bases with no gene match: 2. The chain recombines TRBV18 with TRBJ2-2; TRBD1 matches 9 bases. The sequencing here drew on PBMCs, taken at disease progression, from a patient treated with ibrutinib. The TCR comes from a human donor with chronic lymphocytic leukemia. The CDR3 here is CASSPRQGGTGELFF. Here the CDR3 DNA reads TGTGCCAGCTCACCACGACAGGGGGGAACCGGGGAGCTGTTTTTT.